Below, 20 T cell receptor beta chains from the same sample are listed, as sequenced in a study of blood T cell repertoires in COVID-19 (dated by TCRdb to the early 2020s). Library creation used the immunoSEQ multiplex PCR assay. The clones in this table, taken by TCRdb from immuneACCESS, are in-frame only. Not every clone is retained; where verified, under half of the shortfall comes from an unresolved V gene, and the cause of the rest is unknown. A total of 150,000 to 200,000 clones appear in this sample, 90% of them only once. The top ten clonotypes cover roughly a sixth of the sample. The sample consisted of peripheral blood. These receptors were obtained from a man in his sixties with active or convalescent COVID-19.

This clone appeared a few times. CDR3 protein: CASSVRQGNTEAFF. CDR3 in DNA: TGTGCCAGCAGTGTCAGACAGGGGAACACTGAAGCTTTCTTT. The chain uses TRBV2 and TRBJ1-1; TRBD1 aligns across 7 bases. This CDR3 is 14 amino acids long. V shed 4 bases and J 1 base; nucleotides not matched to a gene: 3. Looked up from germline, CDR1 is SNHLY and CDR2 is FYNNEI.

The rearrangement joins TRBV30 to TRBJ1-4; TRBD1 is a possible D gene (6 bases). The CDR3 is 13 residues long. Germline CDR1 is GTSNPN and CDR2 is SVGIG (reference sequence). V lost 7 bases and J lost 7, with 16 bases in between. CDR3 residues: CAYIRTVGEKLFF. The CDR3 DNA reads TGTGCCTACATAAGGACAGTCGGTGAAAAACTGTTTTTT.

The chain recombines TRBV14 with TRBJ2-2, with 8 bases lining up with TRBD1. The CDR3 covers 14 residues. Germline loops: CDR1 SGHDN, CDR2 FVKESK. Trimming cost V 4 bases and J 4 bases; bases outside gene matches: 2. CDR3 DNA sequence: TGTGCCAGCAGCCGGACAGGGACCACCGGGGAGCTGTTTTTT. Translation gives CASSRTGTTGELFF. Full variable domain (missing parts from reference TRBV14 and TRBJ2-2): EAGVTQFPSHSVIEKGQTVTLRCDPISGHDNLYWYRRVMGKEIKFLLHFVKESKQDESGMPNNRFLAERTGGTYSTLKVQPAELEDSGVYFCASSRTGTTGELFFGEGSRLTVL.

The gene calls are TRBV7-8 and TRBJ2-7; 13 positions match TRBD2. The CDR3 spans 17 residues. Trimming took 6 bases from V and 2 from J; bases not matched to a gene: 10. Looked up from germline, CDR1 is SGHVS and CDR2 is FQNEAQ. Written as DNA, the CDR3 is TGTGCCAGCAGGGACAGGGGACTAGCGGGGAGGGCCTACGAGCAGTACTTC. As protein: CASRDRGLAGRAYEQYF.

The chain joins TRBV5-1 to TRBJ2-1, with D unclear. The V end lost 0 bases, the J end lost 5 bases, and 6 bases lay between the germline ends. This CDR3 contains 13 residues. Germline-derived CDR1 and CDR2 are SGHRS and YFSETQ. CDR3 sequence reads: CASSLGADNEQFF. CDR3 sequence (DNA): TGCGCCAGCAGCTTGGGGGCCGACAATGAGCAGTTCTTC.

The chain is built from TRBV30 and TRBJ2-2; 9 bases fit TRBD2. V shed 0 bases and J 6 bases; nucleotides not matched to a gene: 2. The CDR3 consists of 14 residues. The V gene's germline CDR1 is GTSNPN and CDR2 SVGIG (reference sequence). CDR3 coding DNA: TGTGCCTGGAGTGTCGCGGGAGGGCCCGGGGAGCTGTTTTTT. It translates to CAWSVAGGPGELFF.

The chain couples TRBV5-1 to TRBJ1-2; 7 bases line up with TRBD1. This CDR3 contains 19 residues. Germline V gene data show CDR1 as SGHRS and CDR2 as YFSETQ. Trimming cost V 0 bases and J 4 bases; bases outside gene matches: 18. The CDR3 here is CASSLEFEILNRGTYGYTF. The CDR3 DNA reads TGCGCCAGCAGCTTGGAATTCGAGATATTAAACAGGGGTACCTATGGCTACACCTTC.

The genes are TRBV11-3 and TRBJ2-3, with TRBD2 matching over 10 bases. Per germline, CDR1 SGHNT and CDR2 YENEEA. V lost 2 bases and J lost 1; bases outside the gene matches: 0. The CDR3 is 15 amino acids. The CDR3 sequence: CASSLLAGGTDTQYF. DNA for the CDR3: TGTGCCAGCAGCTTACTAGCGGGAGGCACAGATACGCAGTATTTT. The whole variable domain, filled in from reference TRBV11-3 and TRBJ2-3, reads EAGVVQSPRYKIIEKKQPVAFWCNPISGHNTLYWYLQNLGQGPELLIRYENEEAVDDSQLPKDRFSAERLKGVDSTLKIQPAELGDSAVYLCASSLLAGGTDTQYFGPGTRLTVL.

The CDR3 DNA follows: TGTGCCAGCCGGGAGGAGGGGACATCCCTCCCCTCTTATAGCAATCAGCCCCAGCATTTT. This gives the protein CASREEGTSLPSYSNQPQHF. The genes are TRBV19 and TRBJ1-5; TRBD1 is a possible D gene (6 bases). The V end was cut by 9 bases, the J end by 0 bases, with 30 bases between. This CDR3 is built from 20 residues. Looked up from germline, CDR1 is LNHDA and CDR2 is SQIVND (reference sequence).

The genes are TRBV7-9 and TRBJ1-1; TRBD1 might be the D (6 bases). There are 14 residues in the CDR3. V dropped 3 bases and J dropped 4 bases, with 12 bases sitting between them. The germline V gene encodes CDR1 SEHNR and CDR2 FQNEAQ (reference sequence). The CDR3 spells CASSFSRGSTEAFF. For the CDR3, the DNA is TGTGCCAGCAGCTTCAGCAGGGGAAGCACTGAAGCTTTCTTT.

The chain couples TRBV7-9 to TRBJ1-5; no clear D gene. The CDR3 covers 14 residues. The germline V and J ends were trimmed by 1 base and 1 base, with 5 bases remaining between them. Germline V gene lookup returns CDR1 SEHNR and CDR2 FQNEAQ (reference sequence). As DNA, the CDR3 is TGTGCCAGCAGCTTAGACGGGAGCAATCAGCCCCAGCATTTT. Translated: CASSLDGSNQPQHF.

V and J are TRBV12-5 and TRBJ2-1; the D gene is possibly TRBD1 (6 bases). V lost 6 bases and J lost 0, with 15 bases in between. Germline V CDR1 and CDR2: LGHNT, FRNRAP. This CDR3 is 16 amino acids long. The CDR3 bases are TGTGCTAGTGGGCCTGGACAGTTGGCCTCCTACAATGAGCAGTTCTTC. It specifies CASGPGQLASYNEQFF.

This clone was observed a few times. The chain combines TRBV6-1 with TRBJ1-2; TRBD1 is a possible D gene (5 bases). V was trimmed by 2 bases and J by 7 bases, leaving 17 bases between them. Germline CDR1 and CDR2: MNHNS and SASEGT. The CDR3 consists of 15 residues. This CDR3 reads CASSEILGTKGGYTF. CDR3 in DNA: TGTGCCAGCAGTGAAATATTAGGGACTAAGGGTGGCTACACCTTC.

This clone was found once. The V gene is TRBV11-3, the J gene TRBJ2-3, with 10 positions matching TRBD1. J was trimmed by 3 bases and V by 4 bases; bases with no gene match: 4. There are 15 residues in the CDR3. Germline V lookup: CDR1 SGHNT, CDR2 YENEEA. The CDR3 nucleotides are TGTGCCAGCAGCTACAGGACAGGGGGAACAGATACGCAGTATTTT. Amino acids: CASSYRTGGTDTQYF.

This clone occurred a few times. The CDR3 coding sequence is TGCGCCAGCAGCTTGCTAGCGGGTAAAAACAATGAGCAGTTCTTC. Its protein product is CASSLLAGKNNEQFF. This rearrangement joins TRBV5-1 to TRBJ2-1, with 8 bases lining up with TRBD2. CDR1 and CDR2 (germline): SGHRS, YFSETQ. The V and J ends lost 1 base and 5 bases, in that order; junction bases with no gene match: 5. The CDR3 sequence is 15 residues long.

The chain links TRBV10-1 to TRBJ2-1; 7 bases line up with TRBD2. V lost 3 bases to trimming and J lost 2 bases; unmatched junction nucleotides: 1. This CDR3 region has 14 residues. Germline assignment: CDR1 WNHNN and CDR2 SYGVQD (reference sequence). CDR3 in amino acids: CASSDAGAYNEQFF. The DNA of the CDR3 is TGCGCCAGCAGTGATGCGGGAGCCTACAATGAGCAGTTCTTC.

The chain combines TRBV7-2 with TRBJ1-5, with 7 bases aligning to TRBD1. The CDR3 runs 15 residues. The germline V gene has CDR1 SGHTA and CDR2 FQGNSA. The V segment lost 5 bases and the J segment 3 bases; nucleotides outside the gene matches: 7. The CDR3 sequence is CASSAVTGNNQPQHF. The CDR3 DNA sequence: TGTGCCAGCAGCGCCGTGACAGGGAACAATCAGCCCCAGCATTTT.

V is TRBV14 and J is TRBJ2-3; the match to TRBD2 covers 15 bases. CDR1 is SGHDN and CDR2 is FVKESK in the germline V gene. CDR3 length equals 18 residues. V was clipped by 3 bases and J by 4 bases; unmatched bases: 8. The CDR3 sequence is CASSHSGLAGGPADTQYF. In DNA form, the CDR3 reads TGTGCCAGCAGCCATTCCGGACTAGCGGGAGGGCCAGCAGATACGCAGTATTTT. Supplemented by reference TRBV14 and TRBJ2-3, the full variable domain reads EAGVTQFPSHSVIEKGQTVTLRCDPISGHDNLYWYRRVMGKEIKFLLHFVKESKQDESGMPNNRFLAERTGGTYSTLKVQPAELEDSGVYFCASSHSGLAGGPADTQYFGPGTRLTVL.

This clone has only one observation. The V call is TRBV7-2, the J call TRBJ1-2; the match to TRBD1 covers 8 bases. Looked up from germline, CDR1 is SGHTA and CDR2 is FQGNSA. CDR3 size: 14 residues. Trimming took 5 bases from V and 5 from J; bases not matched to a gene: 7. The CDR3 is CASSPTTGAYGYTF. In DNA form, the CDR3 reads TGTGCCAGCAGCCCCACGACAGGGGCTTATGGCTACACCTTC.

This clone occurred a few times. CDR3 protein: CASSPRPGQGETEAFF. The CDR3 region has the DNA TGTGCCAGCTCACCGCGACCCGGACAGGGGGAGACTGAAGCTTTCTTT. The chain combines TRBV18 with TRBJ1-1; 10 bases map to TRBD1. The CDR3 runs 16 residues. Looked up from germline, CDR1 is KGHSH and CDR2 is LQKENI. V was pared by 3 bases and J by 5 bases, with 9 bases of the junction left unmatched.